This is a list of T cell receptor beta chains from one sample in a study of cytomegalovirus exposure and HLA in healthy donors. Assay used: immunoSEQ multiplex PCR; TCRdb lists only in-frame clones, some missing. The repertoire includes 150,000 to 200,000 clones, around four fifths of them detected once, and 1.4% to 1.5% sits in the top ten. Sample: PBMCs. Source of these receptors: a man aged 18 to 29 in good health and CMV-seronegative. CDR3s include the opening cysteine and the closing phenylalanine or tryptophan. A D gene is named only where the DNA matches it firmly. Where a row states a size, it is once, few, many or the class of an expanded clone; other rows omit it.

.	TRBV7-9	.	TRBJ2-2	TGTGCCAGCAGCTTAGTGTCAGGGGCCGGGGAGCTGTTTTTT	CASSLVSGAGELFF
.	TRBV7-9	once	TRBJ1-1	TGTGCCAGCGGGGGGATCGTGCCTGAAGCTTTCTTT	CASGGIVPEAFF
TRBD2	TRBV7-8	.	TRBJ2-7	TGTGCCAGCAGCCCCGGACTAGCCCTGGAGCAGTACTTC	CASSPGLALEQYF
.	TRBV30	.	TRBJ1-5	TGTGCCTGGAGTGTAGCGCACCTAGGGGGTCCCCAGCATTTT	CAWSVAHLGGPQHF
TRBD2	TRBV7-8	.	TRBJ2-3	TGTGCCAGCAGCGGGACTAGCGGAACACATACGCAGTATTTT	CASSGTSGTHTQYF
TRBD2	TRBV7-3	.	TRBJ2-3	TGTGCCAGCAGCTTATCACCAGCGGGAGGAGCAGATACGCAGTATTTT	CASSLSPAGGADTQYF
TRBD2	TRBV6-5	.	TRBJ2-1	TGTGCCAGCAGCCCTACGGGAGGAGGCAATGAGCAGTTCTTC	CASSPTGGGNEQFF
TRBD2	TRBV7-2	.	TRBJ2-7	TGTGCCAGCAGCTCAGAGGCTCTAGCGGGGGCCTACGAGCAGTACTTC	CASSSEALAGAYEQYF
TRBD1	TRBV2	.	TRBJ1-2	TGTGCCAGGAGACAGGGGACCTATGGCTACACCTTC	CARRQGTYGYTF
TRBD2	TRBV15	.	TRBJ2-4	TGTGCCACCAGCAGTGATAATTTGAGGACTAGCTGGGCCAAAAACATTCAGTACTTC	CATSSDNLRTSWAKNIQYF
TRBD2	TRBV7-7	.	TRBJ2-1	TGTGCTAGCAGCTTAGCCTTAGCGGGTATGAATGAGCAGTTCTTC	CASSLALAGMNEQFF
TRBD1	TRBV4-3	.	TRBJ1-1	TGCGCCAGCAGCCGAGGGACAGAGGGGGTCACTGAAGCTTTCTTT	CASSRGTEGVTEAFF
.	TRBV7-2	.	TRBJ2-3	TGTGCCAGCAGCTTAGAACATGTCACAGATACGCAGTATTTT	CASSLEHVTDTQYF
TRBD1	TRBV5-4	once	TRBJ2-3	TGTGCCAGCACCTCGCCTGGACAGGGCGGGGGCACAGATACGCAGTATTTT	CASTSPGQGGGTDTQYF
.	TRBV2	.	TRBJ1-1	TGTGCCAGCAGTGTCGTTGGGGGGGCTGAAGCTTTCTTT	CASSVVGGAEAFF
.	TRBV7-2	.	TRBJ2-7	TGTGCCAGCAGCTTTAGTCGGAACGGACTATGGAACTTC	CASSFSRNGLWNF
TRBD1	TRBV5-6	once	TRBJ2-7	TGTGCCAGCAGCTGGATACTGACAGGGGGTATCGTCGAGCAGTACTTC	CASSWILTGGIVEQYF
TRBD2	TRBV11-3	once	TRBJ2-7	TGTGCCAGCAGCTTAGTTGCGGGAGATTACGAGCAGTACTTC	CASSLVAGDYEQYF
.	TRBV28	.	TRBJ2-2	TGTGCCAGCAGTCGACAGGTCCCCGGGGAGCTGTTTTTT	CASSRQVPGELFF
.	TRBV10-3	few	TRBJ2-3	TGTGCCATCGGGCGGGGAGACACAGATACGCAGTATTTT	CAIGRGDTDTQYF
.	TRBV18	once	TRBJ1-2	TGTGCCAGCTCACCACCGACAAAGGGGGATTATGGCTACACCTTC	CASSPPTKGDYGYTF
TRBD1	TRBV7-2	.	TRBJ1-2	TGTGCCAGCAGCCAGGGGGGTGTCGGGTATGGCTACACCTTC	CASSQGGVGYGYTF